This T cell receptor beta chain was sequenced for a study of T cell changes during pregnancy in multiple sclerosis. Assay: immunoSEQ multiplex PCR; the TCRdb copy retains only in-frame clones and omits some. The repertoire includes about 58,000 clones, 93% of them detected once, and less than 5% sits in the top ten. Germline values: CDR1 SGHTA, CDR2 FQGNSA. With 1 base removed from V and 16 bases from J, the gap between germline ends came to 17 bases. The CDR3 extends over 13 amino acids. V is TRBV7-2 and J is TRBJ1-5, with D unresolved. The TCR originated in a female donor with multiple sclerosis, enrolled in a pregnancy study. The material sequenced was CD8+ T cells from peripheral blood mononuclear cells, taken in the second trimester of pregnancy. The CDR3 nucleotides read TGTGCCAGCAGCTTAGATGCGGGCGGGCAGCAACATTTT. Protein product: CASSLDAGGQQHF.